What follows describes a single TCR beta chain. The antigen it recognizes is unknown. It has no much larger one-base neighbor in the sample; base qualities were not kept. The sample is drawn from a study of CD8 T cells in ankylosing spondylitis (dated 2017 in TCRdb). With respect to the entire study: T cell receptor beta repertoires were profiled in healthy donors and ankylosing spondylitis patients so that disease-linked TCR variants could be found. Samples of peripheral blood were taken, and for ankylosing spondylitis patients, synovial fluid was collected as well. In total, the full study cohort was made up of roughly 110 healthy donors and 20 to 25 ankylosing spondylitis patients. Broader findings and caveats from the paper: Some motif variants had previously been reported in the synovial fluid and blood of reactive arthritis patients, which suggests shared mechanisms of disease initiation. A TCR beta motif of several highly homologous amino acid variants appeared characteristic of blood from ankylosing spondylitis patients. The disease-linked clones were reported to be significantly enriched in matched synovial fluid samples from ankylosing spondylitis patients. The disease-linked clones had a CD8+ phenotype and were found at relatively low frequencies in peripheral blood.

These reads were obtained on an Illumina MiSeq. Quantitative 5'-RACE with molecular barcodes was used to prepare TCR beta libraries. Per the source publication's procedure: A new computational method, built on a probabilistic model of VDJ rearrangement, was used to identify disease-linked TCR variants. TCRdb trimmed the raw reads at Q25, called clones with MiXCR and kept productive beta chains. All rows with the same CDR3 protein become a single entry with the most common DNA and genes. The V and J calls reflect TCRdb's pipeline rather than the authors' work. Across this sample there are around 39,000 distinct CDR3 sequences, with approximately 15% seen only once. Of the sample, roughly 45% falls within the top ten clones. V is shortened by 4 bases, J by 0 bases, and the region joining them spans 15 bases. CDR1 and CDR2 were assigned from the germline V gene as SGHDN and FVKESK. The CDR3 contains 17 residues, cysteine and phenylalanine counted. The retained sequence is limited to the CDR3, 51 bases, with the frame set at the first base.

Sample: blood. In this chain, TRBV14 is recombined with TRBJ2-2; the best D guess is TRBD2, with 5 bases matching. The sequence came from a male donor with ankylosing spondylitis or in good health (not recorded which). The bases read TGTGCCAGCAGCCTACGGACGGGGTCGCCGAACACCGGGGAGCTGTTTTTT. This yields the protein CASSLRTGSPNTGELFF. With the portions outside the CDR3 filled from the reference TRBV14 and TRBJ2-2 genes, the complete variable region becomes EAGVTQFPSHSVIEKGQTVTLRCDPISGHDNLYWYRRVMGKEIKFLLHFVKESKQDESGMPNNRFLAERTGGTYSTLKVQPAELEDSGVYFCASSLRTGSPNTGELFFGEGSRLTVL.